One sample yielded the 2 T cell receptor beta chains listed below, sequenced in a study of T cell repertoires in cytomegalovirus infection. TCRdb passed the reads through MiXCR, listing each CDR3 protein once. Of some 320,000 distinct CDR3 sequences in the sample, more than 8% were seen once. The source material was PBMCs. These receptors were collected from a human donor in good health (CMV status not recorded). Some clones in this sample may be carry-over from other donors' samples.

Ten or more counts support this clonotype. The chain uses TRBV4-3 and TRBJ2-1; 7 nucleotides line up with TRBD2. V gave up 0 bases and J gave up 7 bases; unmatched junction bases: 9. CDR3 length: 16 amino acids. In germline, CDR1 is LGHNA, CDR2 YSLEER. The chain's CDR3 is CASSQEWVGAGNEQFF. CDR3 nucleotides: TGCGCCAGCAGCCAAGAATGGGTGGGAGCGGGAAATGAGCAGTTCTTC.

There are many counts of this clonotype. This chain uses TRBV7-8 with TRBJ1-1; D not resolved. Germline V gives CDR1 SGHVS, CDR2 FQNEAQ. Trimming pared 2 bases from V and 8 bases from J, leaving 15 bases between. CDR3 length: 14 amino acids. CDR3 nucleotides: TGTGCCAGCAGCTTACTCGACAAGCCAGCCGAAGCTTTCTTT. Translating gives CASSLLDKPAEAFF.